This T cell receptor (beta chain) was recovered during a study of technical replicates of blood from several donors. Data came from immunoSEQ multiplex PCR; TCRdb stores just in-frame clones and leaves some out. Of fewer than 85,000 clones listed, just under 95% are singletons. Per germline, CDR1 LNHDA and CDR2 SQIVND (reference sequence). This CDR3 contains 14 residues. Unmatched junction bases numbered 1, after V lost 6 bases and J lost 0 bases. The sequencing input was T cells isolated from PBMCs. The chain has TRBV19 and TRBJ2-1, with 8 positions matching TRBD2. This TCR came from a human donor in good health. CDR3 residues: CASSRGGSYNEQFF. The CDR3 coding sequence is TGTGCCAGTAGCCGGGGGGGCTCCTACAATGAGCAGTTCTTC.